This T cell receptor (beta chain) comes out of a study of blood T cell repertoires in COVID-19. This clone was counted at least ten times. Trimming cost V 0 bases and J 5 bases, with 8 bases left between them. In germline, CDR1 is MNHEY, CDR2 SVGAGI. The CDR3 is 15 amino acids. Only in-frame clones appear in the TCRdb table, and some are missing; sequencing was by immunoSEQ multiplex PCR. Here the sample spans 80,000 or so clones, around four fifths being singletons. The specimen sequenced was peripheral blood. This TCR came from a human donor in a cohort sampled during active COVID-19. The V and J genes are TRBV6-5 and TRBJ1-6; D gene uncertain. DNA for the CDR3: TGTGCCAGCAGTTACTCGAACAGTGATAATTCACCCCTCCACTTT. Its translation: CASSYSNSDNSPLHF.